The present T cell receptor beta chain was sequenced within a study of radiotherapy plus CTLA-4 blockade in lung cancer. Across the whole study: Overall, 18% of patients showed an objective response, while around 34% attained disease control.

Note on this clone: Its specificity is unknown.

Trimming cost V 0 bases and J 3 bases; bases outside gene matches: 8. The germline CDR1 and CDR2 sequences are SGHRS and YFSETQ. The CDR3 sequence is 19 residues long. Sequencing used immunoSEQ multiplex PCR; TCRdb keeps in-frame clones, though not all of them. Of fewer than 65,000 clones in the sample, about three quarters are singletons; the top ten hold roughly 2.4%. Points from the study as a whole: After treatment with radiotherapy plus ipilimumab, TCR clones that came from the tumor expanded in blood.

Focal radiation was given together with CTLA-4 blockade (ipilimumab) to patients with chemo-refractory metastatic non-small-cell lung cancer. The chain has TRBV5-1 and TRBJ2-2, with TRBD2 identical over 13 bases. The TCR originated in a human donor with non-small cell lung cancer whose response to radiotherapy plus ipilimumab could not be evaluated. The material was peripheral blood, obtained from a patient treated with radiotherapy plus ipilimumab. CDR3 bases: TGCGCCAGCAGCTTGGGCGGACTAGCGGGGGCCTCGGACACCGGGGAGCTGTTTTTT. It codes for CASSLGGLAGASDTGELFF.